This TCR beta chain is from a study of T-cell memory formation after mild COVID-19. On the study more broadly: Largely, the TCR clusters proved donor specific. Study-level results: There was a balanced CD4/CD8 profile in clones contracting day 15 to 85, and later expanders leaned CD4+.

TCRdb recomputed calls from the 5' RACE reads with MiXCR, one row per CDR3 protein. Among around 340,000 distinct CDR3 sequences listed, around 15% were seen once. CDR1 MGHRA and CDR2 YSYEKL come from the germline V gene. Trimming took off 3 bases at V and 10 bases at J, with 13 bases between the two ends. The CDR3 runs to 13 residues. For this clonotype: What it recognizes is unknown.

The sequenced sample was PBMCs or a T cell subset sorted from them (not recorded which). The J gene is TRBJ2-1, the V gene TRBV4-1; D not resolved. This sequence originates from a man in his late teens or twenties who had mild COVID-19 (a few samples of this study predate the infection). Cell type and time point are not known. CDR3 nucleotide sequence: TGCGCCAGCAGCCAGCTCATCCGGGCCGAGCAGTTCTTC. Translating it yields CASSQLIRAEQFF.